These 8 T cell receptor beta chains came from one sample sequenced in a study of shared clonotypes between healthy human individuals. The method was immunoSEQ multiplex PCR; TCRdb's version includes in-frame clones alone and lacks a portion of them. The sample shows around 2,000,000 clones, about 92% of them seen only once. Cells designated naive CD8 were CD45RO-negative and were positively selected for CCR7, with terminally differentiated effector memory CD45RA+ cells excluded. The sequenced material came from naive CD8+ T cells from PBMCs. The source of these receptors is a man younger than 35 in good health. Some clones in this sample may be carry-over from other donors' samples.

As DNA, the CDR3 is TGTGCCAGCAGCTCCGACCTCATGACTAGCGGAGAGACCCAGTACTTC. It specifies CASSSDLMTSGETQYF. V is TRBV13 and J is TRBJ2-5, with 9 bases that match TRBD2. The CDR3 extends over 16 amino acids. J gave up 4 bases and V 4 bases, and 10 bases lay outside the gene matches. From germline, CDR1 is PRHDT and CDR2 FYEKMQ (reference sequence).

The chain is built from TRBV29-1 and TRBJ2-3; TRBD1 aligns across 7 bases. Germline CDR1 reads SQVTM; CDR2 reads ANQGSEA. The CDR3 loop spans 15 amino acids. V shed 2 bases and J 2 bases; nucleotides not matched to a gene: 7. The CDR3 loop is CSVERGQKITDTQYF. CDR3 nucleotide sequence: TGCAGCGTTGAACGGGGACAGAAAATCACAGATACGCAGTATTTT.

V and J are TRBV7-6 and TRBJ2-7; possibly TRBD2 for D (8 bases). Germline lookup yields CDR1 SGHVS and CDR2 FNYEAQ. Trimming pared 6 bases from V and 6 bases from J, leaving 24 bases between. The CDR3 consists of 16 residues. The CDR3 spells CASSYGGDSPFSEQYF. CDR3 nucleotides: TGTGCCAGCAGTTACGGGGGGGACAGTCCGTTCAGCGAGCAGTACTTC. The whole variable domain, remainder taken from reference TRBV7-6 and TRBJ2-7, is GAGVSQSPRYKVTKRGQDVALRCDPISGHVSLYWYRQALGQGPEFLTYFNYEAQQDKSGLPNDRFSAERPEGSISTLTIQRTEQRDSAMYRCASSYGGDSPFSEQYFGPGTRLTVT.

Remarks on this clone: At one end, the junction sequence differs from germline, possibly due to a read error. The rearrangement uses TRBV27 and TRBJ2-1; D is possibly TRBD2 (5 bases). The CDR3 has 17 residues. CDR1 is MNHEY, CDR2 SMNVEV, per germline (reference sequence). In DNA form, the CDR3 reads TGTGCCAGCAGTATATCGTTTGAGGGAAGCTCCTACAATGAGCAGTTCTTC. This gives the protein CASSISFEGSSYNEQFF.

The CDR3 nucleotides are TGTGCCACCCGGGAGGGACTAGCGGGAGATGGAAGCTCCTACAATGAGCAGTTCTTC. Translated, it gives CATREGLAGDGSSYNEQFF. The chain recombines TRBV27 with TRBJ2-1; 14 nucleotides line up with TRBD2. With V trimmed by 10 bases and J by 0 bases, 14 bases remained unmatched. Germline V gene data show CDR1 as MNHEY and CDR2 as SMNVEV (reference sequence). This CDR3 contains 19 residues.

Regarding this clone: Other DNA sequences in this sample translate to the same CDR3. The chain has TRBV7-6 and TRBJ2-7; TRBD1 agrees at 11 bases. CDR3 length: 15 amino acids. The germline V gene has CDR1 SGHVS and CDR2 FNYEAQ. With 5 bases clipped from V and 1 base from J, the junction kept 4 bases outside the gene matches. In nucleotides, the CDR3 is TGTGCCAGCAGCGTCGGGACAGGGGGTTCCTACGAGCAGTACTTC. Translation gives CASSVGTGGSYEQYF.

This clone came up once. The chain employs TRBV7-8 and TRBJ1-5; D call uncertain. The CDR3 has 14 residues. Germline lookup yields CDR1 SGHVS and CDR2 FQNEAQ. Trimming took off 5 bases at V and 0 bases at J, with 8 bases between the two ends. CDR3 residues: CASSPVYSNQPQHF. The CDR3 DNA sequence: TGTGCCAGCAGCCCGGTTTATAGCAATCAGCCCCAGCATTTT.

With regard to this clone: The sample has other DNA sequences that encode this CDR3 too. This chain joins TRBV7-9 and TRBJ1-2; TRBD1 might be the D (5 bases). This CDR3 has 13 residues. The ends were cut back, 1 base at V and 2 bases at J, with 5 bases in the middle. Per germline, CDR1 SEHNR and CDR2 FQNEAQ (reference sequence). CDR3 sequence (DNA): TGTGCCAGCAGCTTAGGGGACAACTATGGCTACACCTTC. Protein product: CASSLGDNYGYTF. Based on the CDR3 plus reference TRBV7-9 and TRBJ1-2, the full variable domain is DTGVSQNPRHKITKRGQNVTFRCDPISEHNRLYWYRQTLGQGPEFLTYFQNEAQLEKSRLLSDRFSAERPKGSFSTLEIQRTEQGDSAMYLCASSLGDNYGYTFGSGTRLTVV.